The rows below give T cell receptor beta chains drawn from one sample of a study of cytomegalovirus exposure and HLA in healthy donors. The assay was immunoSEQ multiplex PCR, and TCRdb's table has in-frame clones only and misses some. The sample holds a few hundred thousand clones; about nine tenths are singletons and the top ten take approximately 0.84%. The specimen was PBMCs. The receptor source for this set is a woman aged 18-35 years in good health and CMV-seronegative. Each CDR3 is given with its conserved first and last residue. A D gene is named only where the DNA matches it firmly. Size is stated for part of the rows, as once, few or many counts, or as a class when the clone is expanded.

TRBD2	TRBJ2-2	TRBV11-1	-	CASSTILAGYTGELFF	TGTGCCAGCAGCACCATACTAGCGGGATACACCGGGGAGCTGTTTTTT
TRBD2	TRBJ2-1	TRBV18	-	CASSLLAGEGNEQFF	TGTGCCAGCTCACTCCTAGCGGGAGAGGGCAATGAGCAGTTCTTC
TRBD2	TRBJ2-7	TRBV5-4	-	CASSWRTSRDEQYF	TGTGCCAGCAGCTGGAGGACTAGCAGGGACGAGCAGTACTTC
-	TRBJ2-1	TRBV28	-	CASSPSAGGNEQFF	TGTGCCAGCAGTCCATCAGCTGGCGGCAATGAGCAGTTCTTC
-	TRBJ1-2	TRBV2	-	CAKGQGDYGYTF	TGTGCCAAGGGGCAAGGGGACTATGGCTACACCTTC
-	TRBJ2-7	TRBV27	once	CASSLRGDGYEQYF	TGTGCCAGCAGTTTACGAGGAGACGGCTACGAGCAGTACTTC
TRBD1	TRBJ2-7	TRBV28	-	CASSSPGQGASEQYF	TGTGCCAGCAGCTCCCCGGGACAGGGGGCTAGCGAGCAGTACTTC
TRBD2	TRBJ2-1	TRBV15	-	CATRGLAVEQFF	TGTGCCACCCGCGGACTAGCGGTGGAGCAGTTCTTC
-	TRBJ2-1	TRBV12-1	-	CASSFCWRVSGRANEQFF	TGTGCCAGCAGCTTTTGCTGGAGAGTCAGCGGGAGGGCAAATGAGCAGTTCTTC
-	TRBJ1-4	TRBV9	-	CASSVGLPPGEKLFF	TGTGCCAGCAGCGTAGGGCTCCCGCCGGGTGAAAAACTGTTTTTT
TRBD1	TRBJ1-1	TRBV10-3	-	CAISESGTGDMNTEAFF	TGTGCCATCAGTGAGTCCGGGACAGGGGATATGAACACTGAAGCTTTCTTT
-	TRBJ1-3	TRBV19	-	CASSTLGARGNTIYF	TGTGCCAGTAGTACCCTAGGGGCGCGTGGAAACACCATATATTTT
-	TRBJ2-7	TRBV27	few	CASSSGAQSYEQYF	TGTGCCAGCAGTTCTGGGGCCCAGTCCTACGAGCAGTACTTC
TRBD2	TRBJ2-1	TRBV5-6	-	CASSYGLVGNEQFF	TGTGCCAGCAGCTACGGACTAGTTGGGAATGAGCAGTTCTTC
-	TRBJ1-1	TRBV18	-	CASSPPSDTEAFF	TGTGCCAGCTCACCACCGTCGGACACTGAAGCTTTCTTT
-	TRBJ2-1	TRBV27	-	CASSFWGPHRPRSSYNEQFF	TGTGCCAGCAGTTTTTGGGGCCCCCACAGGCCCCGCAGCTCCTACAATGAGCAGTTCTTC
-	TRBJ1-5	TRBV28	-	CASRGGGGNQPQHF	TGTGCCAGCCGGGGAGGCGGGGGCAATCAGCCCCAGCATTTT
TRBD1	TRBJ1-1	TRBV5-1	few	CASSQGQHMNTEAFF	TGCGCCAGCAGCCAGGGACAGCACATGAACACTGAAGCTTTCTTT
-	TRBJ1-5	TRBV7-6	-	CASSLEQNQPQHF	TGTGCCAGCAGCTTAGAACAGAATCAGCCCCAGCATTTT
-	TRBJ2-1	TRBV30	-	CAWSLAHEQFF	TGTGCCTGGAGTTTAGCCCATGAGCAGTTCTTC